This passage covers 29 T cell receptor beta chains from one sample sequenced in a study of blood T cell repertoires in COVID-19. Sequenced by immunoSEQ multiplex PCR; TCRdb stores in-frame clones only, minus some. The sample contains 200,000 to 300,000 clones, approximately 86% of which appear only once. Sequenced sample: peripheral blood. The origin of the receptors is a man between 35 and 55 years old who had recovered from COVID-19.

The rearrangement joins TRBV6-6 to TRBJ2-1, with 11 bases fitting TRBD2. Germline V CDR1 and CDR2: MNHNY, SVGAGI (reference sequence). CDR3 length: 16 residues. With 2 bases clipped from V and 4 bases from J, the junction kept 4 bases outside the gene matches. The CDR3 DNA reads as TGTGCCAGCAGTTACCGGACTAGCGGGCCATACAATGAGCAGTTCTTC. Protein product: CASSYRTSGPYNEQFF.

The chain carries TRBV9 and TRBJ2-7; 8 positions agree with TRBD2. This CDR3 comprises 14 residues. The ends lost 4 bases at V and 2 bases at J; junction bases unmatched: 5. The V gene's germline CDR1 is SGDLS and CDR2 YYNGEE. This CDR3 reads CASSLVAGPYEQYF. CDR3 bases: TGTGCCAGCAGCCTAGTAGCGGGGCCCTACGAGCAGTACTTC.

The V gene is TRBV18, the J gene TRBJ2-5, with TRBD1 matching 8 bases. Germline V gene data show CDR1 as KGHSH and CDR2 as LQKENI. The CDR3 contains 14 residues. V trimming: 3 bases; J trimming: 7 bases; junction bases outside the gene matches: 7. CDR3 loop: CASSPPTGVATQYF. CDR3 DNA: TGTGCCAGCTCACCGCCGACAGGGGTTGCGACCCAGTACTTC. The full variable domain, rest sourced from reference TRBV18 and TRBJ2-5, is NAGVMQNPRHLVRRRGQEARLRCSPMKGHSHVYWYRQLPEEGLKFMVYLQKENIIDESGMPKERFSAEFPKEGPSILRIQQVVRGDSAAYFCASSPPTGVATQYFGPGTRLLVL.

The chain links TRBV11-2 to TRBJ2-3; a weak D match, TRBD2 (6 bases). Looked up from germline, CDR1 is SGHAT and CDR2 is FQNNGV. CDR3 length: 14 residues. Trimming took 4 bases from V and 2 from J, leaving 10 bases between them. In DNA form, the CDR3 reads TGTGCCAGCAGCTCGGGAGACTCCACAGATACGCAGTATTTT. Translated, it gives CASSSGDSTDTQYF.

The chain has TRBV5-1 and TRBJ2-1; TRBD1 matches at 11 bases. Germline assignment: CDR1 SGHRS and CDR2 YFSETQ. The CDR3 runs to 15 residues. J lost 7 bases, V lost 3 bases, and 6 bases had no gene match. CDR3 sequence (DNA): TGCGCCAGCAGCTCCTGGACAGGGGGCCAAAATGAGCAGTTCTTC. As protein: CASSSWTGGQNEQFF.

V and J are TRBV7-9 and TRBJ2-3; 10 bases agree with TRBD2. V shed 5 bases, J shed 3 bases, and the junction held 5 bases outside the gene matches. The CDR3 loop spans 15 amino acids. Per the germline V gene, CDR1 is SEHNR and CDR2 is FQNEAQ (reference sequence). CDR3 nucleotide sequence: TGTGCCAGCAGCCCCAGCGGGGGGGCAACAGATACGCAGTATTTT. Protein product: CASSPSGGATDTQYF.

This chain connects TRBV13 to TRBJ2-2; possible D gene TRBD1, 6 bases. This CDR3 comprises 16 residues. The V end was cut by 1 base, the J end by 0 bases, with 9 bases between. Germline values: CDR1 PRHDT, CDR2 FYEKMQ (reference sequence). CDR3 residues: CASSLVRTANTGELFF. CDR3 DNA: TGTGCCAGCAGCTTAGTTCGGACAGCGAACACCGGGGAGCTGTTTTTT.

About this clone itself: The same CDR3 also results from other DNA sequences found in this sample. The chain links TRBV19 to TRBJ2-1, with 8 bases matching TRBD2. Germline values: CDR1 LNHDA, CDR2 SQIVND (reference sequence). V was clipped by 4 bases and J by 7 bases; unmatched bases: 0. The CDR3 consists of 12 residues. In DNA, the CDR3 is TGTGCCAGTAGTACGGGGGGGAATGAGCAGTTCTTC. Amino acids: CASSTGGNEQFF.

This clone showed up just a few times. V gene TRBV7-2 combines with J gene TRBJ2-1; D remains ambiguous. Germline loops: CDR1 SGHTA, CDR2 FQGNSA. The V and J ends lost 2 bases and 6 bases respectively, with 5 bases between them. The CDR3 is made up of 12 amino acids. Here the CDR3 reads CASSLMSNEQFF. CDR3 nucleotide sequence: TGTGCCAGCAGCTTAATGAGCAATGAGCAGTTCTTC. Full variable domain (rest looked up from reference TRBV7-2 and TRBJ2-1): GAGVSQSPSNKVTEKGKDVELRCDPISGHTALYWYRQSLGQGLEFLIYFQGNSAPDKSGLPSDRFSAERTGGSVSTLTIQRTQQEDSAVYLCASSLMSNEQFFGPGTRLTVL.

The gene calls are TRBV13 and TRBJ2-3; no definite D call. This CDR3 contains 12 residues. Germline assignment: CDR1 PRHDT and CDR2 FYEKMQ (reference sequence). Trimming took 7 bases from V and 4 from J, leaving 9 bases between them. CDR3 sequence (DNA): TGTGCCAGCAATCGAGTGGCAGATACGCAGTATTTT. It yields the protein CASNRVADTQYF.

This chain links TRBV11-2 with TRBJ2-7; 10 nucleotides agree with TRBD2. This CDR3 is built from 15 residues. Germline V gene lookup returns CDR1 SGHAT and CDR2 FQNNGV. J lost 1 base, V lost 2 bases, and 2 bases had no gene match. The chain's CDR3 is CASSLSGGASYEQYF. The CDR3 region has the DNA TGTGCCAGCAGCTTAAGCGGGGGGGCTTCCTACGAGCAGTACTTC.

A word on this clone: Other nucleotide sequences in the sample specify the same CDR3. J is TRBJ1-2 and V is TRBV5-1; 11 bases fit TRBD1. Germline assignment: CDR1 SGHRS and CDR2 YFSETQ. With V trimmed by 4 bases and J by 8 bases, 7 bases remained unmatched. CDR3 size: 14 residues. CDR3 in DNA: TGCGCCAGCAGCCTAGCAGGGACAGGGGGAGGCTACACCTTC. This encodes CASSLAGTGGGYTF.

V usage is TRBV11-2 and J usage is TRBJ1-1; TRBD1 matches 7 bases. The CDR3 length is 14 residues. In germline, CDR1 is SGHAT, CDR2 FQNNGV. V was pared by 5 bases and J by 1 base, with 4 bases of the junction left unmatched. CDR3: CASSQQGTNTEAFF. In DNA form, the CDR3 reads TGTGCCAGCAGCCAACAGGGGACGAACACTGAAGCTTTCTTT.

This clone was seen a single time. The genes are TRBV27 and TRBJ1-2; 7 bases agree with TRBD1. The J segment lost 5 bases and the V segment lost 8 bases, leaving 11 bases of the junction unmatched. Germline V gene sequence: CDR1 MNHEY, CDR2 SMNVEV (reference sequence). The CDR3 runs to 14 residues. Here the CDR3 reads CASRDSSSFYGYTF. As DNA, the CDR3 is TGTGCCAGCCGGGACAGCTCCAGCTTTTATGGCTACACCTTC.

J is TRBJ2-7 and V is TRBV2; D remains unclear. The CDR3 sequence is 13 residues long. Trimming left V 5 bases short and J 0 bases short, with 8 bases between. Germline lookup yields CDR1 SNHLY and CDR2 FYNNEI. The CDR3 region is CASSLESSYEQYF. The CDR3 coding sequence is TGTGCCAGCAGTTTAGAATCCTCCTACGAGCAGTACTTC. Full variable domain (remainder filled in from reference TRBV2 and TRBJ2-7): EPEVTQTPSHQVTQMGQEVILRCVPISNHLYFYWYRQILGQKVEFLVSFYNNEISEKSEIFDDQFSVERPDGSNFTLKIRSTKLEDSAMYFCASSLESSYEQYFGPGTRLTVT.

V is TRBV5-4 and J is TRBJ1-1; 10 bases line up with TRBD1. V lost 6 bases, J lost 10 bases, and 12 bases stayed unmatched. CDR3 length: 14 residues. Germline V gene sequence: CDR1 SGHNT, CDR2 YYREEE (reference sequence). Written as DNA, the CDR3 is TGTGCCAGCACCCCGGGACAGGGGCGGAATGGAGCTTTCTTT. Protein product: CASTPGQGRNGAFF.

The chain combines TRBV27 with TRBJ1-1, with D hard to call. Germline V gene lookup returns CDR1 MNHEY and CDR2 SMNVEV (reference sequence). V was trimmed by 3 bases and J by 1 base, leaving 9 bases between them. The CDR3 contains 14 residues. CDR3 residues: CASSFRKSNTEAFF. The DNA of the CDR3 is TGTGCCAGCAGTTTCAGGAAATCGAACACTGAAGCTTTCTTT.

This CDR3 is CASSLSRDRYSPLHF. The DNA for the CDR3 is TGTGCCAGCAGCCTAAGCCGGGACAGATATTCACCCCTCCACTTT. V usage is TRBV7-8 and J usage is TRBJ1-6; the match to TRBD1 covers 7 bases. The CDR3 totals 15 residues. Germline V gives CDR1 SGHVS, CDR2 FQNEAQ. Unmatched junction bases numbered 9, after V lost 5 bases and J lost 8 bases.

In this sample, this clone is medium-sized (0.01 to 0.1%). The chain links TRBV11-2 to TRBJ2-7, with 11 bases aligning to TRBD2. The J segment lost 0 bases and the V segment lost 1 base, leaving 11 bases of the junction unmatched. CDR3 size: 19 residues. Germline V gene data show CDR1 as SGHAT and CDR2 as FQNNGV. CDR3 loop: CASSLVGLAGGPLSYEQYF. CDR3 nucleotide sequence: TGTGCCAGCAGCTTAGTAGGGCTAGCGGGGGGACCTCTCTCCTACGAGCAGTACTTC.

The chain is built from TRBV12-5 and TRBJ2-7; D uncertain. Looked up from germline, CDR1 is LGHNT and CDR2 is FRNRAP. This CDR3 spans 14 amino acids. Trimming took off 1 base at V and 0 bases at J, with 7 bases between the two ends. CDR3 coding DNA: TGTGCTAGTGGTTTGGCGGTTAGCTCCTACGAGCAGTACTTC. Translated: CASGLAVSSYEQYF.

The chain joins TRBV6-6 to TRBJ2-3, with 11 positions matching TRBD2. The CDR3 spans 21 residues. Germline loops: CDR1 MNHNY, CDR2 SVGAGI (reference sequence). Trimming cost V 6 bases and J 6 bases; bases outside gene matches: 26. The CDR3 DNA follows: TGTGCCAGCAGCTACGCGAATTCTTTTTGGGGAACTAGCGGGAGAATGGATACGCAGTATTTT. It encodes CASSYANSFWGTSGRMDTQYF.

The chain employs TRBV29-1 and TRBJ2-7; D might be TRBD2 (5 bases). Germline CDR1 and CDR2: SQVTM and ANQGSEA. V lost 7 bases and J 0 bases, leaving 16 bases between the germline ends. The CDR3 covers 14 residues. The CDR3 bases are TGCAGCGCCAAATCGCGGGCAAGCTCCTACGAGCAGTACTTC. This encodes CSAKSRASSYEQYF.

The chain employs TRBV18 and TRBJ2-7, with 7 bases that match TRBD2. The V and J ends lost 2 bases and 9 bases, in that order; junction bases with no gene match: 10. CDR1 is KGHSH and CDR2 is LQKENI in the germline V gene. The CDR3 is made up of 14 amino acids. CDR3 loop: CASSPGGGHVGQYF. In DNA form, the CDR3 reads TGTGCCAGCTCACCAGGGGGGGGTCACGTCGGGCAGTACTTC.

In its sample, this clone was seen once. The chain employs TRBV9 and TRBJ2-7, with 10 bases fitting TRBD2. After removal of 0 bases from V and 5 bases from J, the junction contained 11 bases not matched to a gene. This CDR3 has 17 amino acids. Germline V gives CDR1 SGDLS, CDR2 YYNGEE. CDR3 loop: CASSVDPLAGVVNEQYF. The CDR3 DNA reads as TGTGCCAGCAGCGTAGACCCCCTAGCGGGAGTCGTCAACGAGCAGTACTTC.

J is TRBJ2-7 and V is TRBV7-6; 8 bases fit TRBD2. J gave up 5 bases and V 7 bases, and 13 bases lay outside the gene matches. The CDR3 runs 15 residues. Germline CDR1 SGHVS, CDR2 FNYEAQ. CDR3 sequence: CASTLPAGGDHEQYF. The CDR3 DNA reads TGTGCCAGCACCCTCCCCGCGGGAGGCGACCACGAGCAGTACTTC.

V is TRBV12-3 or TRBV12-4 and J is TRBJ1-1, with no clear D. The CDR3 totals 12 residues. Trimming took off 5 bases at V and 5 bases at J, with 9 bases between the two ends. The CDR3 loop is CASSTVITEAFF. The CDR3 DNA reads as TGTGCCAGCAGTACGGTAATAACTGAAGCTTTCTTT.

The V gene is TRBV9, the J gene TRBJ1-1; 7 positions agree with TRBD1. Germline V lookup: CDR1 SGDLS, CDR2 YYNGEE. The CDR3 length is 14 residues. The V and J ends lost 0 bases and 8 bases, in that order; junction bases with no gene match: 7. The CDR3 loop is CASSVVERGQEAFF. CDR3 in DNA: TGTGCCAGCAGCGTAGTTGAGAGGGGACAGGAAGCTTTCTTT.

The rearrangement links TRBV5-5 to TRBJ2-7; D ambiguous. Germline CDR1 SGHKS, CDR2 YYEKEE (reference sequence). V dropped 0 bases and J dropped 0 bases, with 13 bases sitting between them. CDR3 length: 16 amino acids. CDR3 DNA sequence: TGTGCCAGCAGCTTGGGGCCGAATGGCCTCTCCTACGAGCAGTACTTC. The encoded protein is CASSLGPNGLSYEQYF.

The chain joins TRBV12-3 or TRBV12-4 to TRBJ2-1; D gene uncertain. Trimming stripped 3 bases from V and 15 bases from J, with 15 bases between. The CDR3 has 12 residues. CDR3 in amino acids: CASSFDHKRTFF. CDR3 in DNA: TGTGCCAGCAGTTTTGATCATAAGCGTACGTTCTTC.